This T cell receptor beta chain was observed in a study of T-cell memory formation after mild COVID-19. Findings of the study overall: A subset of responding clones appeared in pre-infection memory, suggesting cross-reactive memory joined. For second-wave clones that peaked at day 37, SARS-CoV-2 specificity went unverified. Clones contracting over day 15 to 85 were CD4/CD8 balanced, with later expanders leaning CD4+.

The CDR3 is made up of 15 amino acids. The V segment lost 1 base and the J segment 2 bases; nucleotides outside the gene matches: 5. CDR1 LGHNA and CDR2 YSLEER come from the germline V gene. TCRdb ran MiXCR on the 5' RACE reads and lists one entry per CDR3 protein. Among hundreds of thousands of distinct CDR3 sequences listed, roughly an eighth were seen once. This clonotype has ten or more counts. The antigen is unknown. The receptor was isolated from a man aged 18 to 30 who had mild COVID-19 (a few samples of this study predate the infection). Cell type and time point are not known. The sequencing input was PBMCs or a T cell subset sorted from them (not recorded which). J is TRBJ2-7 and V is TRBV4-3; TRBD1 aligns across 7 bases. CDR3 amino acids: CASSQGRDSPYEQYF. The DNA for the CDR3 is TGCGCCAGCAGCCAAGGAAGGGACAGCCCCTACGAGCAGTACTTC.